Presented here are 6 T cell receptor beta chains from one specimen sequenced in a study of cytomegalovirus exposure and HLA in healthy donors. The PCR contained 60 Vbeta and 13 Jbeta primers. Clones were sequenced by immunoSEQ multiplex PCR, and TCRdb holds only the in-frame ones, with some missing. The table counts under 100,000 clones; under 4.5% lies in the top ten. Sequencing input: PBMCs. The receptor set was obtained from a woman aged 25 to 45 in good health and CMV-seronegative.

The chain employs TRBV9 and TRBJ2-5, with a possible D match to TRBD2 (7 bases). Germline V lookup: CDR1 SGDLS, CDR2 YYNGEE. V dropped 2 bases and J dropped 4 bases, with 12 bases sitting between them. This CDR3 spans 14 amino acids. CDR3 protein: CASSVPGEGETQYF. CDR3 nucleotide sequence: TGTGCCAGCAGCGTGCCAGGGGAGGGAGAGACCCAGTACTTC.

This chain uses TRBV7-3 with TRBJ1-1; no reliable D call. This CDR3 has 13 amino acids. Germline values: CDR1 SGHTA, CDR2 FQGTGA. Trimming took off 5 bases at V and 1 base at J, with 8 bases between the two ends. CDR3 in amino acids: CASSAGRNTEAFF. As DNA, the CDR3 is TGTGCCAGCAGCGCGGGGAGGAACACTGAAGCTTTCTTT.

The rearrangement links TRBV30 to TRBJ1-3, with D uncertain. The germline V gene has CDR1 GTSNPN and CDR2 SVGIG (reference sequence). The CDR3 has 14 residues. The V end lost 4 bases, the J end lost 7 bases, and 17 bases lay between the germline ends. The CDR3 is CAWNLWAERNTIYF. CDR3 DNA: TGTGCCTGGAATCTCTGGGCAGAAAGGAACACCATATATTTT.

This chain uses TRBV7-3 with TRBJ2-3; 9 bases align to TRBD2. Germline loops: CDR1 SGHTA, CDR2 FQGTGA. The CDR3 runs to 15 residues. V lost 5 bases to trimming and J lost 6 bases; unmatched junction nucleotides: 9. CDR3 nucleotide sequence: TGTGCCAGCAGCCCACACCCTGGACTAGCGGATACGCAGTATTTT. This gives the protein CASSPHPGLADTQYF.

The J gene is TRBJ1-2, the V gene TRBV7-8, with D possibly matching TRBD1 (5 bases). Looked up from germline, CDR1 is SGHVS and CDR2 is FQNEAQ. The CDR3 consists of 13 residues. V lost 8 bases and J 5 bases, leaving 15 bases between the germline ends. The CDR3 region has the DNA TGTGCCAGCCGCCCGGGGGATCATTATGGCTACACCTTC. Amino acid sequence: CASRPGDHYGYTF.

The chain recombines TRBV6-6 with TRBJ1-2; D is uncertain. CDR3 length equals 12 residues. Deletions cut 4 bases from V and 6 bases from J, with 9 bases between. Per the germline V gene, CDR1 is MNHNY and CDR2 is SVGAGI (reference sequence). The CDR3 coding sequence is TGTGCCAGCAGTTCCTACAGACATGGCTACACCTTC. Protein: CASSSYRHGYTF.